This paragraph reports one TCR beta chain. Libraries were prepared by immunoSEQ multiplex PCR; TCRdb keeps only in-frame clonotypes and omits some of them. The table lists around 29,000 clones, more than 75% of them singletons, with roughly 8.5% in the top ten. The germline CDR1 and CDR2 sequences are SEHNR and FQNEAQ (reference sequence). V lost 5 bases and J lost 1, with 8 bases in between. The CDR3 runs 13 residues. This sample was included in a study of T cell changes during pregnancy in multiple sclerosis. The source of this sequence is a female donor with multiple sclerosis, enrolled in a pregnancy study. The sequencing here drew on CD8+ T cells from peripheral blood mononuclear cells, taken after pregnancy. The chain combines TRBV7-9 with TRBJ1-1, with unresolved D. CDR3 nucleotide sequence: TGTGCCAGCAGCCGAGTCGGGAACACTGAAGCTTTCTTT. This translates into CASSRVGNTEAFF. The whole variable domain, remainder taken from reference TRBV7-9 and TRBJ1-1, is DTGVSQNPRHKITKRGQNVTFRCDPISEHNRLYWYRQTLGQGPEFLTYFQNEAQLEKSRLLSDRFSAERPKGSFSTLEIQRTEQGDSAMYLCASSRVGNTEAFFGQGTRLTVV.